This entry is about one T cell receptor (beta chain). Covering alpha and beta chains, TRAV- and TRBV-specific primers were used for the first-strand cDNA. The TCRs were subjected to amplification over about 20 PCR cycles employing a constant-region primer in conjunction with a V-primer adapter. TCRdb reanalysed the reads using MiXCR and keeps one entry per CDR3 protein. The sample shows under 40,000 distinct CDR3 sequences, approximately 54% of them seen only once. The data stem from a study of low-dose radiotherapy and immunotherapy resistance in tumors. Time point described: after trial treatment. Specified treatment: LDRT plus nivolumab, ipilimumab, low-dose cyclophosphamide and aspirin (RACIN trial). Donors, who were enrolled in a single-arm phase I dose-escalation trial, received nivolumab, ipilimumab, aspirin, low-dose cyclophosphamide and low-dose radiotherapy. The starting material was PBMCs, obtained after low-dose radiotherapy plus immunotherapy. This sequence was found in a male donor with gallbladder cancer.

CDR3 DNA sequence: TGTGCCAGCAGCCAAGGTGACACCCTCCTAGGGACCGGGGAGCTGTTTTTT. Its protein is CASSQGDTLLGTGELFF. The rearrangement uses TRBV4-2 and TRBJ2-2; no reliable D call. V dropped 1 base and J dropped 5 bases, with 17 bases sitting between them. The CDR3 has 17 residues. Germline CDR1 LGHNA, CDR2 YNFKEQ.